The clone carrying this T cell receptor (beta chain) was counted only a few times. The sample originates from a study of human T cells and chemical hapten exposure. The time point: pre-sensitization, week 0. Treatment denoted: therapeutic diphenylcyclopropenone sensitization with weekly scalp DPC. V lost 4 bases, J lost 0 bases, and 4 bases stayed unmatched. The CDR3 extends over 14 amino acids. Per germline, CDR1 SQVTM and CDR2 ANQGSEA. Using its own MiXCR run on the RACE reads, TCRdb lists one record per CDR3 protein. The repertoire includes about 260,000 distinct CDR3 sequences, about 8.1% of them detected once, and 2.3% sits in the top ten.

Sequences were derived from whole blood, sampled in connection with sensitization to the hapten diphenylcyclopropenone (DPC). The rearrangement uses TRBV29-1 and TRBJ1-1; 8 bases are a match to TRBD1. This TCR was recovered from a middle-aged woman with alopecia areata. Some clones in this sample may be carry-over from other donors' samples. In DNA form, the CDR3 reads TGCAGCGTTGGACAGGGGATCATGAACACTGAAGCTTTCTTT. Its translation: CSVGQGIMNTEAFF.